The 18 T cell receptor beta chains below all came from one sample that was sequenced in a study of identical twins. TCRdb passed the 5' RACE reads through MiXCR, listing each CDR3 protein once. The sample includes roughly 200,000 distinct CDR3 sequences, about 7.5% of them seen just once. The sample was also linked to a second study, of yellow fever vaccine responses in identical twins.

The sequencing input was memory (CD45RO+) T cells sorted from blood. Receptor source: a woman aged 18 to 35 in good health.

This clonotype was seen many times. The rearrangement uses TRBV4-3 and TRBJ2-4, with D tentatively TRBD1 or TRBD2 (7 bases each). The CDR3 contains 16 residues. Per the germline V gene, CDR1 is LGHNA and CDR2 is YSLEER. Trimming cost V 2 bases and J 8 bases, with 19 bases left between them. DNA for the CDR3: TGCGCCAGCAGCCAAAAAAGACAGGGCGGGAGTGACATTCAGTACTTC. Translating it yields CASSQKRQGGSDIQYF.

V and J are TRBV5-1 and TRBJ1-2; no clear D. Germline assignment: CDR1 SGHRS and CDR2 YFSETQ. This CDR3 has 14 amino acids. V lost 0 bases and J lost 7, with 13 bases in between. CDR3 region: CASSLDLGGGGYTF. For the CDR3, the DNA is TGCGCCAGCAGCTTGGATCTAGGAGGTGGTGGCTACACCTTC. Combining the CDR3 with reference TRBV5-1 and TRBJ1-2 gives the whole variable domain KAGVTQTPRYLIKTRGQQVTLSCSPISGHRSVSWYQQTPGQGLQFLFEYFSETQRNKGNFPGRFSGRQFSNSRSEMNVSTLELGDSALYLCASSLDLGGGGYTFGSGTRLTVV.

The CDR3 spells CSARDMGQYNSPLHF. In DNA, the CDR3 is TGCAGTGCTAGAGACATGGGACAGTATAATTCACCCCTCCACTTT. The chain combines TRBV20-1 with TRBJ1-6; 7 bases match TRBD1. Germline trimming cut 0 bases from V and 4 bases from J; bases unmatched to any gene: 3. The germline V gene encodes CDR1 DFQATT and CDR2 SNEGSKA (reference sequence). The CDR3 runs to 15 residues.

CDR3 in amino acids: CASSSLTSGQETQYF. In DNA form, the CDR3 reads TGTGCCAGCAGTTCCTTGACTAGCGGTCAAGAGACCCAGTACTTC. J is TRBJ2-5 and V is TRBV6-2 or TRBV6-3; 9 bases fit TRBD2. Losses at the gene ends were 4 bases for V and 2 bases for J; bases not matched to a gene: 5. The germline V gene encodes CDR1 MNHEY and CDR2 SVGEGT. The CDR3 contains 15 residues.

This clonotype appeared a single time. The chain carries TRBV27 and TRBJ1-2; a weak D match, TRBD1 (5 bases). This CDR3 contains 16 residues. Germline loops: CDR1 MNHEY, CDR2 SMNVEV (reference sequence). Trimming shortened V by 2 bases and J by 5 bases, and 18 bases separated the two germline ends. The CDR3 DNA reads TGTGCCAGCAGTTTAAGTGGGGGGGGTCCGGGGTATGGCTACACCTTC. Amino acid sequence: CASSLSGGGPGYGYTF.

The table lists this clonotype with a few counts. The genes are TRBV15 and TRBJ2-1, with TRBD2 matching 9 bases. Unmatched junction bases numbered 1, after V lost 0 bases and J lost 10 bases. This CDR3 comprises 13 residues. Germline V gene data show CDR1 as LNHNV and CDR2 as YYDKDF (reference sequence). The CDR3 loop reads CATSRDLAGEQFF. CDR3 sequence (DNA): TGTGCCACCAGCAGAGACCTAGCGGGAGAGCAGTTCTTC.

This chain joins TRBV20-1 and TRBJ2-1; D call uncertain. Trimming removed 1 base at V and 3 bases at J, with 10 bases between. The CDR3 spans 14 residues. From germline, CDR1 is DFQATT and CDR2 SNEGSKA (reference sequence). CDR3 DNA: TGCAGTGCTAGAGTCTCACTGGACTACAATGAGCAGTTCTTC. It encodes CSARVSLDYNEQFF.

The CDR3 DNA sequence: TGCGCCAGCAGCCAAGAGTTGGGTAACAATGAGCAGTTCTTC. This encodes CASSQELGNNEQFF. This chain connects TRBV4-3 to TRBJ2-1, with D unresolved. Trimming shortened V by 0 bases and J by 5 bases, and 8 bases separated the two germline ends. The CDR3 runs 14 residues. Germline assignment: CDR1 LGHNA and CDR2 YSLEER.

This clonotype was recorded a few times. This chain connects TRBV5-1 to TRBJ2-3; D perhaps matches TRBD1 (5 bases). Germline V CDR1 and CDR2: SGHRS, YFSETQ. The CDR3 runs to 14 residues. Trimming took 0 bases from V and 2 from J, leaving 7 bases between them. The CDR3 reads CASSLVTATDTQYF. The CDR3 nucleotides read TGCGCCAGCAGCTTGGTGACAGCCACAGATACGCAGTATTTT.

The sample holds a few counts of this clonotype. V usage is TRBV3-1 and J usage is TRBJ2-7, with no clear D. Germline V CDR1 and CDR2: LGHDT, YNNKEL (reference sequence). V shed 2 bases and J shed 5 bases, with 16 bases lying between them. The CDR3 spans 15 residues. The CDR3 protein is CASSQFPAMRNEQYF. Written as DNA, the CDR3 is TGTGCCAGCAGCCAATTCCCGGCGATGAGGAACGAGCAGTACTTC.

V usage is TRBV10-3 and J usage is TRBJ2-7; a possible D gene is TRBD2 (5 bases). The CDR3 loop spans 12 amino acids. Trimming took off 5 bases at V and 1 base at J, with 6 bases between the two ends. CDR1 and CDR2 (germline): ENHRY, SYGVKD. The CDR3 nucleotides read TGTGCCATCAGTAGCGGTTCCTACGAGCAGTACTTC. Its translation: CAISSGSYEQYF.

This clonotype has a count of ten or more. The CDR3 spells CASSFGGQLSYEQYF. CDR3 nucleotides: TGTGCCAGCAGTTTCGGGGGACAACTATCCTACGAGCAGTACTTC. The V and J genes are TRBV12-3 or TRBV12-4 and TRBJ2-7; D is tentatively TRBD1 or TRBD2 (6 bases each). The germline V and J ends were trimmed by 3 bases and 1 base, with 13 bases remaining between them. The CDR3 totals 15 residues.

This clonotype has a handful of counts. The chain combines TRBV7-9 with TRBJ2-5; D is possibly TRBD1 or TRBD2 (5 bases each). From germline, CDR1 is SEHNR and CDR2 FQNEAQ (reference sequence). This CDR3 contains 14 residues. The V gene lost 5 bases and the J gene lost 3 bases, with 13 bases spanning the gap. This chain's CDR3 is CASSLQGRKETQYF. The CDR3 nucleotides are TGTGCCAGCAGCCTTCAGGGACGAAAAGAGACCCAGTACTTC.

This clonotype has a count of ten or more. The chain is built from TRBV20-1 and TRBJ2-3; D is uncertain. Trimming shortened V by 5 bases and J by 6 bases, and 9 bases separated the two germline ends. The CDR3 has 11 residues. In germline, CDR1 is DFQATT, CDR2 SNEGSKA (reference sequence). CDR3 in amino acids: CSAPRSDTQYF. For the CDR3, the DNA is TGCAGTGCTCCACGGTCGGATACGCAGTATTTT.

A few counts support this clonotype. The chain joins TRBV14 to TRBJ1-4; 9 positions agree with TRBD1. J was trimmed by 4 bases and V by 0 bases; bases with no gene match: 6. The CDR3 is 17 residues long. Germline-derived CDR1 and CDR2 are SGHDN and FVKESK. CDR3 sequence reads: CASSQEIQGAFNEKLFF. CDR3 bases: TGTGCCAGCAGCCAAGAAATACAGGGGGCTTTTAATGAAAAACTGTTTTTT.

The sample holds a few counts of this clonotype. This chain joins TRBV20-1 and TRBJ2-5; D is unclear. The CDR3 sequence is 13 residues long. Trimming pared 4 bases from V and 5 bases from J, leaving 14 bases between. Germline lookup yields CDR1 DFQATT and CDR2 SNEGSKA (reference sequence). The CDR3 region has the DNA TGCAGTGCTACCCGAGTAACGGGCGAGACCCAGTACTTC. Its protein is CSATRVTGETQYF.

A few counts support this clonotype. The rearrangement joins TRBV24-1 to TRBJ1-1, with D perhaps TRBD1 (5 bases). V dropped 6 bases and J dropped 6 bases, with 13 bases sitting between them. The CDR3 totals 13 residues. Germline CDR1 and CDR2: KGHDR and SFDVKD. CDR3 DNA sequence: TGTGCCACCAGTCACCGGGGGAGGCCTGAAGCTTTCTTT. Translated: CATSHRGRPEAFF.

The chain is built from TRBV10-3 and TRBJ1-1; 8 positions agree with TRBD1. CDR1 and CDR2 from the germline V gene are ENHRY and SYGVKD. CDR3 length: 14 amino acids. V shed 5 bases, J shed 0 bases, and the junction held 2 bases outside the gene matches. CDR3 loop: CAISRTGMNTEAFF. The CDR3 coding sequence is TGTGCCATCAGTAGGACAGGGATGAACACTGAAGCTTTCTTT.